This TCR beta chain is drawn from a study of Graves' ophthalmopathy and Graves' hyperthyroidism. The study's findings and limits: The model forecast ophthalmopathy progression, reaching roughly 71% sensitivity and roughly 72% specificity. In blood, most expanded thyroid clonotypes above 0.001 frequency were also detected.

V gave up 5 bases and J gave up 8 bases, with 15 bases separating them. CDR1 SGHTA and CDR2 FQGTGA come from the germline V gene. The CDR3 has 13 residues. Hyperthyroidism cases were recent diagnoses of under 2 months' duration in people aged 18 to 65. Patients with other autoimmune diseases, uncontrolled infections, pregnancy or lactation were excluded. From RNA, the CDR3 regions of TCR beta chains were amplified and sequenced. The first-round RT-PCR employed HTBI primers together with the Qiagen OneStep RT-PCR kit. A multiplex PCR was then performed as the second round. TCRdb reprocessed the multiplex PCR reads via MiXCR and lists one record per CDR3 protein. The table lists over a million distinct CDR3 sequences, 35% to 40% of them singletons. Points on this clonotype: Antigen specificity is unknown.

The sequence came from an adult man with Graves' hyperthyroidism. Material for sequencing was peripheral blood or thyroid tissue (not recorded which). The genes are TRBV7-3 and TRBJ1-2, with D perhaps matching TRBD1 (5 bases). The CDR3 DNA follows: TGTGCCAGCAGCCCCCGGAGGGGCAACGGCTACACCTTC. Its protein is CASSPRRGNGYTF. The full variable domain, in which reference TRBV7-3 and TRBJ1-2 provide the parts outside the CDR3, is GAGVSQTPSNKVTEKGKYVELRCDPISGHTALYWYRQSLGQGPEFLIYFQGTGAADDSGLPNDRFFAVRPEGSVSTLKIQRTERGDSAVYLCASSPRRGNGYTFGSGTRLTVV.